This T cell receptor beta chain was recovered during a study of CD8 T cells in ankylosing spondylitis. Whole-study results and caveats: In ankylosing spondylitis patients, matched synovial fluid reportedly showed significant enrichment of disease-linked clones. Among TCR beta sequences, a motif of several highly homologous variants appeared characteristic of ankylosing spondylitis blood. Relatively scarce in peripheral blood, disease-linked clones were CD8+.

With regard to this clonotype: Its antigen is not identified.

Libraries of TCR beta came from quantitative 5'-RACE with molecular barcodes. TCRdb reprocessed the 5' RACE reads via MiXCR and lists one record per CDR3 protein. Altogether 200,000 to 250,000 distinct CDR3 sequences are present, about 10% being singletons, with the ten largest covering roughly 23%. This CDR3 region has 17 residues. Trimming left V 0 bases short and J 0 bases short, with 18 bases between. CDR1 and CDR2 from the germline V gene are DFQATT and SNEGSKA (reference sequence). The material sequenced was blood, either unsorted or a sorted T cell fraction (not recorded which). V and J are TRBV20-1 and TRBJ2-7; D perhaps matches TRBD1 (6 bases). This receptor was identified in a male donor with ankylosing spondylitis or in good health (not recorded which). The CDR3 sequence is CSARDQGIILSSYEQYF. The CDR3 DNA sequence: TGCAGTGCTAGAGATCAGGGGATAATCTTGAGCTCCTACGAGCAGTACTTC.